This T cell receptor beta chain derives from a study of cytomegalovirus exposure and HLA in healthy donors. The germline V and J ends were trimmed by 4 bases and 1 base, with 13 bases remaining between them. Germline V lookup: CDR1 MNHEY, CDR2 SVGAGI. The CDR3 has 15 residues. Amplification used 60 Vbeta primers and 13 Jbeta primers. Generated by immunoSEQ multiplex PCR, the TCRdb table keeps only in-frame clones and is missing some. Found here are 130,000 or so clones, less than 85% of them singletons; the top ten hold 4.3%. This receptor was taken from a man aged 18 to 29 in good health and CMV-seropositive. The chain is built from TRBV6-5 and TRBJ1-1, with a weak D call TRBD1 (5 bases). Material for sequencing was PBMCs. CDR3 coding DNA: TGTGCCAGCAGTTTTACTCCGACAGCGAACACTGAAGCTTTCTTT. This gives the protein CASSFTPTANTEAFF.